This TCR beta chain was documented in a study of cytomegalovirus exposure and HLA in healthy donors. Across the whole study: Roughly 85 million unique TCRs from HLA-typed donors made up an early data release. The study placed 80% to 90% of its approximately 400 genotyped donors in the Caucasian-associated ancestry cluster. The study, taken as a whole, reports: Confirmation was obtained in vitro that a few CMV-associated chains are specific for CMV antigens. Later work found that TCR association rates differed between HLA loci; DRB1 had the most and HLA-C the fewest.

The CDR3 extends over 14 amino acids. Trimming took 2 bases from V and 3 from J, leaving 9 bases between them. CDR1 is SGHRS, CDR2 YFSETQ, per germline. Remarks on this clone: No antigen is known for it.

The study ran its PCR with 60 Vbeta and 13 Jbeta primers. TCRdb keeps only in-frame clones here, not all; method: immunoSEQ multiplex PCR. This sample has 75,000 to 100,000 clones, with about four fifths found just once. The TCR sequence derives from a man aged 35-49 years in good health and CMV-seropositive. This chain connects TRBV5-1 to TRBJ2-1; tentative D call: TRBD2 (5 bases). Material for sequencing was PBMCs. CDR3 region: CASSLTGFYNEQFF. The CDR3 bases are TGCGCCAGCAGCTTAACGGGGTTCTACAATGAGCAGTTCTTC.